A selection of T cell receptor beta chains follows, all from one sample in a study of T cells after yellow fever vaccination. TCRdb called the 5' RACE reads again in MiXCR, with one record for every CDR3 protein. The sample lists about 330,000 distinct CDR3 sequences; 8.1% were seen once. Sequenced material: PBMCs, taken more than 40 days after the first yellow fever vaccination. These receptors came from a man aged 18 to 30 who received the YFV17D yellow fever vaccine. The CDR3 runs from the conserved cysteine through the conserved F or W. D genes are given only for firm matches. Clone size appears in some rows only: once, few, many, or a class for an expanded clone.

cdr3_aa,cdr3_nt,cdr3_length,clone_size,d_call,j_call,v_call
CASSQGAWEQYF,TGTGCCAGCAGCCAGGGAGCTTGGGAGCAGTACTTC,12,NA,NA,TRBJ2-7,TRBV14
CASSLRPGVNTEAFF,TGTGCCAGCAGTTTAAGACCGGGGGTGAACACTGAAGCTTTCTTT,15,NA,NA,TRBJ1-1,TRBV27
CASSHPLSSYNEQFF,TGTGCCAGCAGTCATCCCTTGAGCTCCTACAATGAGCAGTTCTTC,15,few,NA,TRBJ2-1,TRBV7-2
CASGLAGETQYF,TGTGCCAGCGGTCTAGCGGGGGAGACCCAGTACTTC,12,few,TRBD2,TRBJ2-5,TRBV12-3/TRBV12-4
CASSDGQGDTEAFF,TGTGCCAGCAGTGACGGACAGGGGGACACTGAAGCTTTCTTT,14,NA,TRBD1,TRBJ1-1,TRBV6-4
CASSQDRGPPDNEQFF,TGCGCCAGCAGCCAAGATAGGGGCCCACCAGACAATGAGCAGTTCTTC,16,few,NA,TRBJ2-1,TRBV4-3
CSAPRPGGGPDTQYF,TGCAGTGCGCCCCGGCCAGGGGGTGGCCCAGATACGCAGTATTTT,15,few,TRBD1,TRBJ2-3,TRBV20-1
CATSRDYTQETQYF,TGTGCCACCAGCAGAGATTACACCCAAGAGACCCAGTACTTC,14,many,NA,TRBJ2-5,TRBV15
CASSFDRNTGELFF,TGCGCCAGCAGCTTCGACAGGAACACCGGGGAGCTGTTTTTT,14,NA,NA,TRBJ2-2,TRBV5-1
CSVDGRLETQYF,TGCAGCGTTGACGGCCGCCTAGAGACCCAGTACTTC,12,few,NA,TRBJ2-5,TRBV29-1
CASTPFGGPNQETQYF,TGTGCCAGCACCCCCTTCGGCGGGCCCAACCAAGAGACCCAGTACTTC,16,NA,NA,TRBJ2-5,TRBV5-5
CASSLVGGGHADTQYF,TGTGCCAGCAGTTTAGTGGGCGGGGGGCATGCAGATACGCAGTATTTT,16,few,TRBD2,TRBJ2-3,TRBV27
CASSVGTVMDPIETQYF,TGTGCCAGCAGCGTAGGAACAGTAATGGATCCAATAGAGACCCAGTACTTC,17,few,NA,TRBJ2-5,TRBV9
CASSPPGQGTSGYTF,TGTGCCAGCAGCCCCCCGGGACAGGGGACGTCTGGCTACACCTTC,15,NA,TRBD1,TRBJ1-2,TRBV7-9
CASSLERFWQPQHF,TGTGCCAGCAGCTTAGAGAGATTCTGGCAGCCCCAGCATTTT,14,NA,NA,TRBJ1-5,TRBV7-8
CASTRTSGGSTDTQYF,TGTGCCAGCACTCGCACTAGCGGGGGGAGCACAGATACGCAGTATTTT,16,few,TRBD2,TRBJ2-3,TRBV12-3/TRBV12-4
CASSLVGARGYNEQFF,TGTGCCAGCAGCTTAGTCGGGGCGCGGGGGTACAATGAGCAGTTCTTC,16,few,TRBD2,TRBJ2-1,TRBV7-9
CASSVEATGPYGYTF,TGTGCCAGCAGCGTAGAGGCCACAGGACCCTATGGCTACACCTTC,15,few,NA,TRBJ1-2,TRBV9
CSASLPAIGGLSYGYTF,TGCAGTGCTAGTCTACCTGCTATCGGGGGTTTATCCTATGGCTACACCTTC,17,few,NA,TRBJ1-2,TRBV20-1
CASSLRRGGLYEQYF,TGTGCCAGCAGCTTACGCAGGGGGGGGTTGTACGAGCAGTACTTC,15,NA,NA,TRBJ2-7,TRBV7-6
CAWGRSSYNSPLHF,TGTGCCTGGGGGAGGAGCTCCTATAATTCACCCCTCCACTTT,14,many,NA,TRBJ1-6,TRBV30
CSVIPGQGAWYEQFF,TGCAGCGTGATTCCGGGACAGGGGGCTTGGTATGAGCAGTTCTTC,15,NA,TRBD1,TRBJ2-1,TRBV29-1